This TCR beta chain derives from a study of blood T cell repertoires in COVID-19. Study-level information: COVID-19 samples from acute and convalescent phases originated in the United States, Italy and Spain. T cells, B-cell-depleted T cells, or PBMCs provided the cDNA or gDNA that served as material.

Losses at the gene ends were 5 bases for V and 12 bases for J; bases not matched to a gene: 2. This CDR3 contains 11 residues. The V gene's germline CDR1 is DFQATT and CDR2 SNEGSKA (reference sequence). Only in-frame clones appear in the TCRdb table, and some are missing; sequencing was by immunoSEQ multiplex PCR. The repertoire holds roughly 210,000 clones, with 80% to 85% as singletons. The receptor was isolated from a woman of 80 years or more with COVID-19, enrolled during active disease. J is TRBJ2-1 and V is TRBV20-1, with TRBD2 matching over 12 bases. Material: peripheral blood. The CDR3, as DNA: TGCAGTGCTGGGGGACTAGCGGGGCAGTTCTTC. Translation gives CSAGGLAGQFF.